The 25 T cell receptor beta chains presented below share a single source sample, sequenced in a study of T cell responses to AZD1222 COVID-19 vaccine. Measured with immunoSEQ multiplex PCR; TCRdb has only the in-frame clones, and not every one. The sample carries over 150,000 clones, approximately 95% recorded once. Source: peripheral blood, taken 28 days after the second dose of the MenACWY control vaccine. The receptor source for this set is an adult who received the MenACWY meningococcal vaccine as a control.

This chain joins TRBV5-6 and TRBJ2-5; D is possibly TRBD2 (5 bases). Trimming shortened V by 2 bases and J by 3 bases, and 5 bases separated the two germline ends. CDR3 length: 12 residues. Looked up from germline, CDR1 is SGHDT and CDR2 is YYEEEE. CDR3 sequence reads: CASSFGEETQYF. In DNA, the CDR3 is TGTGCCAGCAGCTTCGGGGAAGAGACCCAGTACTTC.

The rearrangement links TRBV28 to TRBJ1-1; possible D gene TRBD1, 5 bases. V gave up 6 bases and J gave up 1 base, with 12 bases separating them. The CDR3 has 14 residues. Germline lookup yields CDR1 MDHEN and CDR2 SYDVKM. CDR3 DNA sequence: TGTGCCAGCAGACTCTACGGGACGAACACTGAAGCTTTCTTT. Translating gives CASRLYGTNTEAFF.

The CDR3 here is CASSLGPRNTIYF. Here the CDR3 DNA reads TGTGCCAGCAGTCTAGGGCCTAGAAACACCATATATTTT. V usage is TRBV6-5 and J usage is TRBJ1-3; D is unclear. V was pared by 5 bases and J by 5 bases, with 10 bases between. The CDR3 runs 13 residues. In germline, CDR1 is MNHEY, CDR2 SVGAGI.

V and J are TRBV27 and TRBJ2-3; 13 nucleotides match TRBD2. In germline, CDR1 is MNHEY, CDR2 SMNVEV (reference sequence). The length of the CDR3 is 15 residues. V shed 6 bases, J shed 4 bases, and the junction held 4 bases outside the gene matches. The CDR3 region is CASRPTSGGADTQYF. Here the CDR3 DNA reads TGTGCCAGCAGGCCTACTAGCGGGGGGGCAGATACGCAGTATTTT.

The rearrangement links TRBV6-2 or TRBV6-3 to TRBJ1-2, with 9 bases lining up with TRBD1. CDR1 and CDR2 (germline): MNHEY, SVGEGT. With V trimmed by 6 bases and J by 8 bases, 16 bases remained unmatched. The CDR3 runs 16 residues. The CDR3 loop is CASSPPPGQGIRGYTF. In DNA form, the CDR3 reads TGTGCCAGCAGCCCGCCCCCGGGACAGGGAATTCGCGGCTACACCTTC.

The rearrangement uses TRBV3-1 (or the pseudogene TRBV3-2) and TRBJ1-1; D is undetermined. V was clipped by 2 bases and J by 7 bases, with 8 bases between them. This CDR3 region has 12 residues. Germline-derived CDR1 and CDR2 are LGHDT and YNNKEL (reference sequence). CDR3 coding DNA: TGTGCCAGCAGCCAAACGGACGGTGAAGCTTTCTTT. Protein: CASSQTDGEAFF.

This sequence joins TRBV6-2 or TRBV6-3 and TRBJ1-1; D may be TRBD1 (6 bases). This CDR3 comprises 15 residues. CDR1 and CDR2 from the germline V gene are MNHEY and SVGEGT. The ends were cut back, 5 bases at V and 5 bases at J, with 18 bases in the middle. Here the CDR3 DNA reads TGTGCCAGCAGTCTAACCGTCAGGGGAGGAACTGAAGCTTTCTTT. Translation: CASSLTVRGGTEAFF.

This clone has a single count. The chain joins TRBV7-9 to TRBJ1-6; unclear D gene. The CDR3 spans 14 residues. Germline CDR1 SEHNR, CDR2 FQNEAQ (reference sequence). Trimming removed 1 base at V and 7 bases at J, with 8 bases between. The CDR3 nucleotides are TGTGCCAGCAGCTTAGTAACAGCCAATTCACCCCTCCACTTT. This codes for CASSLVTANSPLHF.

This clone came up once. The V call is TRBV2, the J call TRBJ1-3; the D gene is possibly TRBD1 (5 bases). V lost 2 bases to trimming and J lost 4 bases, with 15 bases between them. The CDR3 contains 16 residues. The germline V gene has CDR1 SNHLY and CDR2 FYNNEI. In DNA, the CDR3 is TGTGCCAGCAGTGAAAGTTGGACAACCTACGGAAACACCATATATTTT. Translated: CASSESWTTYGNTIYF. The full variable domain, in which reference TRBV2 and TRBJ1-3 provide the parts outside the CDR3, is EPEVTQTPSHQVTQMGQEVILRCVPISNHLYFYWYRQILGQKVEFLVSFYNNEISEKSEIFDDQFSVERPDGSNFTLKIRSTKLEDSAMYFCASSESWTTYGNTIYFGEGSWLTVV.

The chain links TRBV3-1 (or the pseudogene TRBV3-2) to TRBJ1-3, with D unresolved. Per germline, CDR1 LGHDT and CDR2 YNNKEL (reference sequence). There are 15 residues in the CDR3. Trimming removed 5 bases from V and 2 bases from J, with 13 bases in between. The CDR3 spells CASSYRRGTGNTIYF. The DNA of the CDR3 is TGTGCCAGCAGCTACCGCCGAGGGACTGGAAACACCATATATTTT.

V is TRBV20-1 and J is TRBJ1-2; D gene ambiguous. The CDR3 loop spans 11 amino acids. The V gene lost 3 bases and the J gene lost 2 bases, with 4 bases spanning the gap. CDR1 is DFQATT and CDR2 is SNEGSKA in the germline V gene (reference sequence). This CDR3 reads CSASQNYGYTF. The DNA for the CDR3 is TGCAGTGCTAGCCAGAACTATGGCTACACCTTC.

CDR3 amino acids: CASSPVGSSGNTIYF. The CDR3 bases are TGTGCCAGCAGCCCAGTCGGGAGCTCTGGAAACACCATATATTTT. V and J are TRBV13 and TRBJ1-3; D call uncertain. The CDR3 loop spans 15 amino acids. Germline loops: CDR1 PRHDT, CDR2 FYEKMQ (reference sequence). V lost 5 bases, J lost 0 bases, and 11 bases lay in between.

The V call is TRBV19, the J call TRBJ2-1, with 12 bases lining up with TRBD2. Per germline, CDR1 LNHDA and CDR2 SQIVND (reference sequence). This CDR3 region has 17 residues. Losses at the gene ends were 7 bases for V and 4 bases for J; bases not matched to a gene: 11. CDR3 loop: CASNYASGGAQYNEQFF. CDR3 nucleotides: TGTGCCAGTAATTACGCTAGCGGGGGGGCTCAGTACAATGAGCAGTTCTTC.

This clone was seen a single time. The J gene is TRBJ1-2, the V gene TRBV19; D ambiguous. CDR1 is LNHDA, CDR2 SQIVND, per germline (reference sequence). Trimming took 7 bases from V and 2 from J, leaving 11 bases between them. The CDR3 consists of 13 residues. The CDR3: CASTGGQNYGYTF. The CDR3 nucleotides are TGTGCCAGTACAGGAGGGCAGAACTATGGCTACACCTTC.

This clone was observed a single time. CDR3 nucleotides: TGTGCCAGCAGTTTCCCTCCGGACAGTTCCTATCAGCCCCAGCATTTT. As protein: CASSFPPDSSYQPQHF. The chain recombines TRBV6-2 or TRBV6-3 with TRBJ1-5; D may be TRBD1 (6 bases). The CDR3 extends over 16 amino acids. V shed 4 bases and J shed 5 bases, with 18 bases lying between them. In germline, CDR1 is MNHEY, CDR2 SVGEGT.

This chain uses TRBV5-4 with TRBJ1-6; D is ambiguous. The CDR3 runs 15 residues. V lost 4 bases to trimming and J lost 9 bases, with 17 bases between them. The V gene's germline CDR1 is SGHNT and CDR2 YYREEE (reference sequence). The CDR3 sequence: CASSVSISSSSPLHF. The DNA for the CDR3 is TGTGCCAGCAGCGTATCGATTTCCAGTAGTTCACCCCTCCACTTT.

The chain has TRBV18 and TRBJ1-5, with D maybe TRBD1 (6 bases). Trimming removed 7 bases at V and 2 bases at J, with 15 bases between. CDR1 KGHSH and CDR2 LQKENI come from the germline V gene. The CDR3 runs 15 residues. In DNA, the CDR3 is TGTGCCAGCTGGGAGGGGGGCGCCGGCAATCAGCCCCAGCATTTT. Translation gives CASWEGGAGNQPQHF.

The chain couples TRBV4-3 to TRBJ1-4, with 9 bases aligning to TRBD1. Germline CDR1 and CDR2: LGHNA and YSLEER. V lost 1 base and J lost 7; bases outside the gene matches: 7. This CDR3 comprises 16 residues. The CDR3 coding sequence is TGCGCCAGCAGCCAAGTGTGGGACAGGGAAGGTGAAAAACTGTTTTTT. Protein product: CASSQVWDREGEKLFF.

The chain has TRBV24-1 and TRBJ2-2; D might be TRBD2 (6 bases). Trimming removed 2 bases at V and 0 bases at J, with 6 bases between. Germline V gives CDR1 KGHDR, CDR2 SFDVKD. This CDR3 is 15 amino acids long. The CDR3 region is CATSDSGANTGELFF. In nucleotides, the CDR3 is TGTGCCACCAGTGATTCGGGGGCGAACACCGGGGAGCTGTTTTTT.

This clone was picked up one time. This chain uses TRBV5-8 with TRBJ1-1; no clear D gene. The V gene lost 5 bases and the J gene lost 3 bases, with 8 bases spanning the gap. From germline, CDR1 is SGHTS and CDR2 YDEGEE. CDR3 length: 12 amino acids. The CDR3 sequence is CASSPPYTEAFF. CDR3 sequence (DNA): TGTGCCAGCAGTCCCCCCTACACTGAAGCTTTCTTT.

Notes on this clone: A junction boundary mismatches the germline segment, possibly from a read error. The chain joins TRBV19 to TRBJ1-2; 7 nucleotides align to TRBD1. The CDR3 runs to 15 residues. Germline CDR1 and CDR2: LNHDA and SQIVND (reference sequence). The CDR3 spells CASSVEGQTSRGYTF. The CDR3 region has the DNA TGTGCCAGTAGTGTAGAGGGACAGACAAGTCGTGGCTACACCTTC.

The J gene is TRBJ1-6, the V gene TRBV6-5; TRBD1 is a possible D gene (5 bases). The germline V gene encodes CDR1 MNHEY and CDR2 SVGAGI. The germline V and J ends were trimmed by 4 bases and 7 bases, with 14 bases remaining between them. This CDR3 has 15 residues. In DNA form, the CDR3 reads TGTGCCAGCAGTTCTAAGGGCAGGGACAATTCACCCCTCCACTTT. This gives the protein CASSSKGRDNSPLHF.

The chain has TRBV6-1 and TRBJ1-5; D uncertain. This CDR3 is built from 13 residues. With 1 base removed from V and 0 bases from J, the gap between germline ends came to 1 base. The germline CDR1 and CDR2 sequences are MNHNS and SASEGT. The CDR3 protein is CASSEGSNQPQHF. CDR3 in DNA: TGTGCCAGCAGTGAAGGTAGCAATCAGCCCCAGCATTTT.

V gene TRBV7-3 combines with J gene TRBJ1-5; the D gene is possibly TRBD1 (6 bases). The V gene's germline CDR1 is SGHTA and CDR2 FQGTGA. The length of the CDR3 is 15 residues. Trimming took 3 bases from V and 0 from J, leaving 9 bases between them. CDR3 residues: CASSLTGDSNQPQHF. The CDR3 bases are TGTGCCAGCAGCTTGACAGGAGATAGCAATCAGCCCCAGCATTTT. Supplemented by reference TRBV7-3 and TRBJ1-5, the full variable domain reads GAGVSQTPSNKVTEKGKYVELRCDPISGHTALYWYRQSLGQGPEFLIYFQGTGAADDSGLPNDRFFAVRPEGSVSTLKIQRTERGDSAVYLCASSLTGDSNQPQHFGDGTRLSIL.

This clone has a single count. V and J are TRBV7-9 and TRBJ1-2, with TRBD1 as a possible D gene (6 bases). The V end lost 5 bases, the J end lost 2 bases, and 18 bases lay between the germline ends. In germline, CDR1 is SEHNR, CDR2 FQNEAQ (reference sequence). The CDR3 consists of 16 residues. In DNA form, the CDR3 reads TGTGCCAGCAGCCCTCCCGGGGGCAATGGAAACTATGGCTACACCTTC. It encodes CASSPPGGNGNYGYTF.